This TCR beta chain was recorded in a study of T cell changes during pregnancy in multiple sclerosis. Here immunoSEQ multiplex PCR was the method, and the copy in TCRdb shows in-frame clones only, minus some. Found here are more than 65,000 clones, 91% of them singletons; the top ten hold over 2%. The V gene lost 3 bases and the J gene lost 6 bases, with 14 bases spanning the gap. In germline, CDR1 is SGHVS, CDR2 FNYEAQ. CDR3 length equals 14 residues. The sequencing used peripheral blood, collected in the first trimester of pregnancy. This chain joins TRBV7-6 and TRBJ1-1; TRBD1 is a possible D gene (5 bases). The receptor was derived from a female donor with multiple sclerosis, enrolled in a pregnancy study. CDR3 DNA sequence: TGTGCCAGCAGCTTGCGGGGCCCAGGGTCTGAAGCTTTCTTT. Amino acid sequence: CASSLRGPGSEAFF.